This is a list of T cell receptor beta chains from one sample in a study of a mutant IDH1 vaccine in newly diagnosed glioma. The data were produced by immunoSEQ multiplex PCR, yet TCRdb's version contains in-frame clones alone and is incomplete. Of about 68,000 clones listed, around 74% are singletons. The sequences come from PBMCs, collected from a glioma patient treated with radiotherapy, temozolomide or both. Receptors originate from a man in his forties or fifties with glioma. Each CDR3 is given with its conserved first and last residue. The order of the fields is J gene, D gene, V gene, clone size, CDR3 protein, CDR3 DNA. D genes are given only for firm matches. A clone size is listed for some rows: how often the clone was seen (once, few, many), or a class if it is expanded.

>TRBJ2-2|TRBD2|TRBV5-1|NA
CASSSAPVAGGRGELFF
TGCGCCAGCAGCTCCGCCCCGGTAGCGGGGGGGCGCGGGGAGCTGTTTTTT
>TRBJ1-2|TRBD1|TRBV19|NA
CASSIPGQGDGYTF
TGTGCCAGTAGTATCCCGGGACAGGGGGACGGCTACACCTTC
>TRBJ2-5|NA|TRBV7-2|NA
CASSLTQETQYF
TGTGCCAGCAGCCTCACACAAGAGACCCAGTACTTC
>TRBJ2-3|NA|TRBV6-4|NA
CASRLSGRITDTQYF
TGTGCCAGCCGCCTGTCGGGACGAATCACAGATACGCAGTATTTT
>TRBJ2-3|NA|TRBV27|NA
CASSLSLTIGPTDTQYF
TGTGCCAGCAGTTTATCGCTGACTATTGGACCCACAGATACGCAGTATTTT
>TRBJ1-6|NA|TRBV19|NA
CASTTDNSPLHF
TGTGCCAGTACCACAGATAATTCACCCCTCCACTTT
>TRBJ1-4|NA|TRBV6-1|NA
CATDRAGGANEKLFF
TGTGCCACCGATCGGGCCGGGGGAGCTAATGAAAAACTGTTTTTT
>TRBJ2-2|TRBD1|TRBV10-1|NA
CASSDPGQGGGELFF
TGCGCCAGCAGTGACCCGGGACAGGGAGGCGGGGAGCTGTTTTTT
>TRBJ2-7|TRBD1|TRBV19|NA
CASSGTGGHEQYF
TGTGCCAGTAGCGGGACAGGGGGCCACGAGCAGTACTTC
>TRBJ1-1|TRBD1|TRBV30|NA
CAWKQGLVGTEAFF
TGTGCCTGGAAACAGGGGCTGGTGGGCACTGAAGCTTTCTTT
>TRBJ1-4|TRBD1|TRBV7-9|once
CASSQGDRGMKKLFF
TGTGCCAGCAGCCAAGGGGACAGGGGAATGAAGAAACTGTTTTTT
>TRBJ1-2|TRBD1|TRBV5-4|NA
CASSWATGGSGYTF
TGTGCCAGCAGCTGGGCGACAGGGGGCAGTGGCTACACCTTC
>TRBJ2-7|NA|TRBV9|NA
CASSVAASYEQYF
TGTGCCAGCAGCGTAGCGGCCAGTTACGAGCAGTACTTC
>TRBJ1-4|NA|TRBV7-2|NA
CASSLGAGIEKLFF
TGTGCCAGCAGCTTAGGGGCAGGAATCGAAAAACTGTTTTTT
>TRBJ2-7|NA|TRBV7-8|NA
CASSFAGAQTYEQYF
TGTGCCAGCAGCTTCGCGGGGGCCCAAACCTACGAGCAGTACTTC
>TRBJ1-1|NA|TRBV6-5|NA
CASSRTHGDTEAFF
TGTGCCAGCAGTCGGACTCACGGGGACACTGAAGCTTTCTTT
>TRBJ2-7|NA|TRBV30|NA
CAWSEVTDYEQYF
TGTGCCTGGAGTGAGGTGACAGACTACGAGCAGTACTTC
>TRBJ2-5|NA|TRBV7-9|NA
CASSSTVTQYF
TGTGCCAGCAGCTCAACAGTGACCCAGTACTTC
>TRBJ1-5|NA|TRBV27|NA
CASRLFFNSNQPQHF
TGTGCCAGCCGACTGTTTTTTAATAGCAATCAGCCCCAGCATTTT
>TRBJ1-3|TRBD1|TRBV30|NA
CAWSAPGGGGNTIYF
TGTGCCTGGAGTGCGCCAGGGGGCGGGGGAAACACCATATATTTT
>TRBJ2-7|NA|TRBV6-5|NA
CASSPPQETAEQYF
TGTGCCAGCAGTCCCCCCCAAGAGACAGCAGAGCAGTACTTC
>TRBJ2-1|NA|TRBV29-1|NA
CSAEDVGNHNEQFF
TGCAGCGCCGAGGATGTGGGTAACCACAATGAGCAGTTCTTC
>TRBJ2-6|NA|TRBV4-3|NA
CASSQAGGRASSGANVLTF
TGCGCCAGCAGCCAAGCGGGGGGCAGGGCCAGCTCTGGGGCCAACGTCCTGACTTTC
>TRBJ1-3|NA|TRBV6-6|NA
CASSYSGSGNTIYF
TGTGCCAGCAGTTACTCGGGCAGTGGAAACACCATATATTTT
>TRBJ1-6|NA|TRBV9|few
CASSGNYNSPLHF
TGTGCCAGCAGCGGAAATTATAATTCACCCCTCCACTTT
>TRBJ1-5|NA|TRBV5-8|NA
CASRGVSNQPQHF
TGTGCCAGCAGAGGGGTTAGCAATCAGCCCCAGCATTTT
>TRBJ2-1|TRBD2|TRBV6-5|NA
CASSPSGGPYNEQFF
TGTGCCAGCAGCCCTAGCGGGGGCCCCTACAATGAGCAGTTCTTC
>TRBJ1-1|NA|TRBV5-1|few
CASARGGSTEAFF
TGCGCCAGCGCCCGAGGGGGTTCCACTGAAGCTTTCTTT
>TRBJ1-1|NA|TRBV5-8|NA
CASSRQVRSEAFF
TGTGCCAGCTCGAGACAGGTTCGTAGTGAAGCTTTCTTT
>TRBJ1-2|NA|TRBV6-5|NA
CASSYSEDYYGYTF
TGTGCCAGCAGTTACTCCGAGGACTACTATGGCTACACCTTC
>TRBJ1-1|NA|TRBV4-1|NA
CASSQGEEGILAEAFF
TGCGCCAGCAGCCAAGGAGAGGAGGGAATTTTGGCTGAAGCTTTCTTT
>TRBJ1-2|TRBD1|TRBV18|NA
CASSPSTGGLLYGYTF
TGTGCCAGCTCACCATCGACAGGGGGCTTACTCTATGGCTACACCTTC
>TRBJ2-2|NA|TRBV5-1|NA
CASSLEGQGPNTGELFF
TGCGCCAGCAGCTTGGAAGGGCAGGGGCCTAACACCGGGGAGCTGTTTTTT
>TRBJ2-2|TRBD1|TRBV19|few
CASSIVGTVTTGELFF
TGTGCCAGTAGTATAGTCGGGACAGTAACTACCGGGGAGCTGTTTTTT
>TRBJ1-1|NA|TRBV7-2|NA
CASSPHGGRNTEAFF
TGTGCCAGCAGCCCCCACGGGGGACGGAACACTGAAGCTTTCTTT
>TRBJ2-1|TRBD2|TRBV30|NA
CAWSVLQLADYNEQFF
TGTGCCTGGAGTGTACTACAACTAGCGGACTACAATGAGCAGTTCTTC
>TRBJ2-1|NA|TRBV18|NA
CASSPVAEARAEQFF
TGTGCCAGCTCACCAGTGGCAGAGGCCCGGGCTGAGCAGTTCTTC
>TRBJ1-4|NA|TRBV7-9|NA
CASSLPSEKLFF
TGTGCCAGCAGCTTACCAAGTGAAAAACTGTTTTTT
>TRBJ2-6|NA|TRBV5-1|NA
CASSFSGVGANVLTF
TGCGCCAGCAGCTTCTCAGGGGTGGGGGCCAACGTCCTGACTTTC
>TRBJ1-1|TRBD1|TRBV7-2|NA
CASSVTTGLEAFF
TGTGCCAGCAGCGTGACGACAGGGTTGGAAGCTTTCTTT
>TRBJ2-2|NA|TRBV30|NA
CAWSVGGSSGELFF
TGTGCCTGGAGTGTTGGCGGCTCGAGCGGGGAGCTGTTTTTT
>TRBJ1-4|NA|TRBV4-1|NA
CASRGGGSEKLFF
TGCGCCAGCAGGGGCGGGGGATCTGAAAAACTGTTTTTT
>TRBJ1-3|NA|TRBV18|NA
CASSVSGVGVGNTIYF
TGTGCCAGCTCTGTATCAGGAGTAGGGGTCGGAAACACCATATATTTT
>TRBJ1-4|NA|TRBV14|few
CASSRVGRGEKLFF
TGTGCCAGCAGCCGAGTGGGGCGCGGTGAAAAACTGTTTTTT
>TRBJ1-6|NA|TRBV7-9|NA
CASSMDSLNSPLHF
TGTGCCAGCAGCATGGACAGTCTAAATTCACCCCTCCACTTT
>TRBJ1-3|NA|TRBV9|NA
CASSPSGGYGSGNTIYF
TGTGCCAGCAGCCCCTCGGGGGGGTATGGGTCTGGAAACACCATATATTTT
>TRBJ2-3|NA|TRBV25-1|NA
CASSESGVSNRDTQYF
TGTGCCAGCAGTGAATCAGGGGTTTCCAACAGAGATACGCAGTATTTT
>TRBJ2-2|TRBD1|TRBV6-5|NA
CASSYDRDTSGELFF
TGTGCCAGCAGTTACGACAGGGATACGAGCGGGGAGCTGTTTTTT
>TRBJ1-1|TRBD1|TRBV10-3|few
CAIRGGQGGPTEAFF
TGTGCCATCAGAGGGGGACAGGGAGGTCCCACTGAAGCTTTCTTT
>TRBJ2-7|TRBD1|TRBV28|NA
CASSLPTGGSYEQYF
TGTGCCAGCAGTTTACCCACAGGGGGCTCCTACGAGCAGTACTTC
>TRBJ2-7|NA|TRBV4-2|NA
CASSQDPRQYEQYF
TGTGCCAGCAGCCAAGATCCCAGGCAGTACGAGCAGTACTTC
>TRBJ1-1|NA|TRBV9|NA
CASSRSPRSEAFF
TGTGCCAGCAGCAGGTCCCCAAGGAGTGAAGCTTTCTTT
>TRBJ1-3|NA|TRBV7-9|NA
CASSRAWGDGNTIYF
TGTGCCAGCAGCCGCGCGTGGGGGGATGGAAACACCATATATTTT
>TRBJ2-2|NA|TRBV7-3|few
CASSLSTGELFF
TGTGCCAGCAGCTTATCAACCGGGGAGCTGTTTTTT
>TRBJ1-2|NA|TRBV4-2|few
CASSQDLGSYGYTF
TGTGCCAGCAGCCAAGATTTGGGGAGCTATGGCTACACCTTC
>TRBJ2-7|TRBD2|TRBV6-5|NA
CASSSTSGGAYEQYF
TGTGCCAGCAGCTCGACTAGCGGGGGGGCCTACGAGCAGTACTTC